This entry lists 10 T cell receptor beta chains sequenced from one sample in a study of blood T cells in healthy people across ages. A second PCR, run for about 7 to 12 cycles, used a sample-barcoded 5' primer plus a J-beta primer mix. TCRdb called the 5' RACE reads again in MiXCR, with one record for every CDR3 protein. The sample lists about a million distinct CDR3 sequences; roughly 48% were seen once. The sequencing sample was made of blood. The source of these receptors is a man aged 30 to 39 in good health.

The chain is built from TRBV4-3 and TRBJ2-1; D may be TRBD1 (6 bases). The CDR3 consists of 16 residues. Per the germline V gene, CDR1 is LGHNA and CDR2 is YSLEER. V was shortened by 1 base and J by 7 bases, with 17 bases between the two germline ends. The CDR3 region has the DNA TGCGCCAGCAGCCAAGTTCCGACAGGTCAGGGTAATGAGCAGTTCTTC. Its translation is CASSQVPTGQGNEQFF.

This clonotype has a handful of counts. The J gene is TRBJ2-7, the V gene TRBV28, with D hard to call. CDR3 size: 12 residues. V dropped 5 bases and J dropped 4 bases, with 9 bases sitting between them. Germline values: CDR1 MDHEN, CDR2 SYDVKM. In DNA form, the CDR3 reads TGTGCCAGCAGTCAATCTAGATACGAGCAGTACTTC. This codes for CASSQSRYEQYF.

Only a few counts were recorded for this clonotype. The CDR3 sequence: CASSSHRDSLYEQYF. Written as DNA, the CDR3 is TGTGCCAGCAGCTCTCACCGGGACAGTTTATACGAGCAGTACTTC. V is TRBV9 and J is TRBJ2-7; 7 bases are shared with TRBD1. CDR3 length equals 15 residues. Losses at the gene ends were 4 bases for V and 4 bases for J; bases not matched to a gene: 11. Germline V lookup: CDR1 SGDLS, CDR2 YYNGEE.

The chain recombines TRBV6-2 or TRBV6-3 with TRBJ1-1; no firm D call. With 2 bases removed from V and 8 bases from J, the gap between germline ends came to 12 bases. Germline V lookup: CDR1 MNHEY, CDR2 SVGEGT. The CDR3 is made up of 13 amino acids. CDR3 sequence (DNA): TGTGCCAGCAGTTACGTAGAGGGAACGGAAGCTTTCTTT. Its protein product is CASSYVEGTEAFF.

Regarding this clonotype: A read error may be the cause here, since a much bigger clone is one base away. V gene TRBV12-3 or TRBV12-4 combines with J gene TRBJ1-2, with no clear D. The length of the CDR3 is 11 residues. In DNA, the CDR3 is TGTGCCAGCAGAGGCTACTATGACTACACCTTC. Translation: CASRGYYDYTF.

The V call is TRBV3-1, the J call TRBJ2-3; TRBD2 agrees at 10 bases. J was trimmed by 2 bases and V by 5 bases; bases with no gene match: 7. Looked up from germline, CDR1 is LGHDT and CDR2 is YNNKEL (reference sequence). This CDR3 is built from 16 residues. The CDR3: CASSALAGVNTDTQYF. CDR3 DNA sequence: TGTGCCAGCAGCGCCCTAGCGGGGGTTAACACAGATACGCAGTATTTT.

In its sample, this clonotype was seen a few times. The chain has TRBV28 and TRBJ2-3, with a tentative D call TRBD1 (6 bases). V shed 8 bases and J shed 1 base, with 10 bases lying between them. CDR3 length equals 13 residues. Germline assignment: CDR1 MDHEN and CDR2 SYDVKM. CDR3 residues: CASGEGGTDTQYF. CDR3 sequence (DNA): TGTGCCAGCGGTGAGGGGGGCACAGATACGCAGTATTTT.

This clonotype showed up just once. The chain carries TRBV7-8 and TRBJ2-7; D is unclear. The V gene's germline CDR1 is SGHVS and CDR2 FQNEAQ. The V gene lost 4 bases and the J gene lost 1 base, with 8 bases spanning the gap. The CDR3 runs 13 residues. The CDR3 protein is CASSSIVSYEQYF. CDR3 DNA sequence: TGTGCCAGCAGCTCGATAGTATCCTACGAGCAGTACTTC.

The CDR3 protein is CATKAQGGTDTQYF. The CDR3 coding sequence is TGTGCCACTAAAGCACAGGGCGGCACAGATACGCAGTATTTT. The V call is TRBV7-9, the J call TRBJ2-3; tentative D call: TRBD1 (6 bases). From germline, CDR1 is SEHNR and CDR2 FQNEAQ (reference sequence). V was pared by 10 bases and J by 1 base, with 15 bases between. The CDR3 extends over 14 amino acids.

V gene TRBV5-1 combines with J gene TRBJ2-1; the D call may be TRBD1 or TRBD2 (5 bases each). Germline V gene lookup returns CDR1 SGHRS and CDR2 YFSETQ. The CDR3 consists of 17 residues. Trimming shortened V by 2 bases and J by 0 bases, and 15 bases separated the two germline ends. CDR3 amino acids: CASSLETGTPSYNEQFF. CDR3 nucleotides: TGCGCCAGCAGCTTAGAGACCGGGACGCCCTCCTACAATGAGCAGTTCTTC.